This T cell receptor beta chain was found in a study of TIL therapy for anti-PD-1-resistant metastatic lung cancer. This CDR3 is built from 15 residues. Trimming left V 4 bases short and J 9 bases short, with 19 bases between. The germline V gene has CDR1 MGHDK and CDR2 SYGVNS. Only a few counts were recorded for this clone. Time point here: pre-treatment sample, taken before nivolumab and TIL therapy. The immunoSEQ assay was v3. Libraries were sequenced to 1.5 million to 2.5 million read pairs (survey) or roughly 4.5-6.5 million (deep). Assay used: immunoSEQ multiplex PCR; TCRdb lists only in-frame clones, some missing. The sample consists of 25,000 to 35,000 clones, around two thirds of them appearing once.

The TCR was taken from a woman aged 25-80 years with non-small cell lung cancer. The chain is built from TRBV25-1 and TRBJ2-1; D not resolved. The sequenced sample was blood, obtained at baseline. The CDR3 nucleotides are TGTGCCAGCAGTGGCCGGGCCCCCAGAGTAAGTGAGCAGTTCTTC. It codes for CASSGRAPRVSEQFF. Filled out from reference TRBV25-1 and TRBJ2-1, the complete variable domain reads EADIYQTPRYLVIGTGKKITLECSQTMGHDKMYWYQQDPGMELHLIHYSYGVNSTEKGDLSSESTVSRIRTEHFPLTLESARPSHTSQYLCASSGRAPRVSEQFFGPGTRLTVL.